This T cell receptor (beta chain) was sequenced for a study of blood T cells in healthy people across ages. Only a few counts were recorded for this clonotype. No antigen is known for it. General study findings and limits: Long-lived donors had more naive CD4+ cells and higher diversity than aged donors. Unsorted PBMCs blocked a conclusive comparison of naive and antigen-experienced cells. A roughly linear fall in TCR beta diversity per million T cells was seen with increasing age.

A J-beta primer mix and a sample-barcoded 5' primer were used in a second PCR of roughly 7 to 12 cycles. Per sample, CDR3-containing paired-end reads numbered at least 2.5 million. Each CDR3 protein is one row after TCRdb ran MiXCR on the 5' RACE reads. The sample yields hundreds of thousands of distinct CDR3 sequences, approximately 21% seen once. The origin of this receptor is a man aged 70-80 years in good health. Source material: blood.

This chain's CDR3 is CASSLELAGPGELFF. The DNA for the CDR3 is TGTGCCAGCAGCTTAGAACTAGCGGGTCCCGGGGAGCTGTTTTTT. V is TRBV7-2 and J is TRBJ2-2; 9 bases match TRBD2. J lost 6 bases, V lost 1 base, and 3 bases had no gene match. The germline CDR1 and CDR2 sequences are SGHTA and FQGNSA. The CDR3 covers 15 residues. Looking up the rest from reference TRBV7-2 and TRBJ2-2 gives the full variable domain: GAGVSQSPSNKVTEKGKDVELRCDPISGHTALYWYRQSLGQGLEFLIYFQGNSAPDKSGLPSDRFSAERTGGSVSTLTIQRTQQEDSAVYLCASSLELAGPGELFFGEGSRLTVL.